This TCR beta chain was profiled in a study of blood T cells in healthy people across ages. Isolation per sample recovered at least 6 million PBMCs. Through a sample-barcoded 5' primer and a J-beta primer mix, a second PCR was run for roughly 7 to 11 cycles. Template switching added a 12-random-nucleotide identifier to every cDNA molecule. Every sample gave at least 3 million paired-end reads containing CDR3. TCRdb re-called the 5' RACE reads through MiXCR, storing one row per CDR3 protein. The data contain roughly 800,000 distinct CDR3 sequences, 20% to 30% of them singletons. These data were likewise used in another study, on T cells of mothers and their children. That source notes: Added by the second PCR's M1S primer were sample barcodes and 2-4 random nucleotides.

The source is a boy under 18 in good health. What was sequenced was blood.

The CDR3 region is CASSMGGGGQETQYF. The CDR3 DNA sequence: TGTGCCAGCAGCATGGGGGGCGGGGGCCAAGAGACCCAGTACTTC. The J gene is TRBJ2-5, the V gene TRBV12-3 or TRBV12-4; TRBD2 is a possible D gene (7 bases). Between the trimmed V and J ends, which lost 6 bases and 1 base, there was a span of 15 bases. The CDR3 runs to 15 residues.